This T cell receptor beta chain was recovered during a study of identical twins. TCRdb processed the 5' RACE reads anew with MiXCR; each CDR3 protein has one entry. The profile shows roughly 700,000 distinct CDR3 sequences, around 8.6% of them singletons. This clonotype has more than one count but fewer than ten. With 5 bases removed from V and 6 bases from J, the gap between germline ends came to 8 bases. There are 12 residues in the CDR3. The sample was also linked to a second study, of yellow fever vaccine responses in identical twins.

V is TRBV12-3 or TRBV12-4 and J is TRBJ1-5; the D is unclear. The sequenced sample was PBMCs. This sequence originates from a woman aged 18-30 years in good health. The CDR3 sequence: CASSPDGQPQHF. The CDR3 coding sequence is TGTGCCAGCAGTCCAGACGGTCAGCCCCAGCATTTT.